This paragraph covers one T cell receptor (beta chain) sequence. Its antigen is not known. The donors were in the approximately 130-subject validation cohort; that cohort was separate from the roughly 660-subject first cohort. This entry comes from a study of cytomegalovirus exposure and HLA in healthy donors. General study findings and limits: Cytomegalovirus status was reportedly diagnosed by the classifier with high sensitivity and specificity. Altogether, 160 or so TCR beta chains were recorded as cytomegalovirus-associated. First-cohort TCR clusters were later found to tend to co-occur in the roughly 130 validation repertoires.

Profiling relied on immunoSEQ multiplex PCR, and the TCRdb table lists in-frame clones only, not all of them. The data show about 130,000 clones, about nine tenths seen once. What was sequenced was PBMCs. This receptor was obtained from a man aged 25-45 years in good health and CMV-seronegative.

The chain's CDR3 is CASSLQQSIYNEQFF. The CDR3 DNA sequence: TGTGCCAGCAGCTTACAACAATCCATATACAATGAGCAGTTCTTC. This chain connects TRBV7-9 to TRBJ2-1; no clear D gene. The length of the CDR3 is 15 residues. CDR1 and CDR2 (germline): SEHNR, FQNEAQ (reference sequence). V was clipped by 2 bases and J by 4 bases, with 12 bases between them.